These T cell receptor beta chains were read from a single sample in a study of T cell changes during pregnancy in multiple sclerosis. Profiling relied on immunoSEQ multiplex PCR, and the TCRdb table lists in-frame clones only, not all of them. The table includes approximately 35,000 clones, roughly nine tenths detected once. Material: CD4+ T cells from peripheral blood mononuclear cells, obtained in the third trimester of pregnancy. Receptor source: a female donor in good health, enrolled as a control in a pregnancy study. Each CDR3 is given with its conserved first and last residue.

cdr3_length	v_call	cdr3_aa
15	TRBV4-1	CASSQDGTQFYEQYF
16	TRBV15	CATSSPGQGNTGELFF
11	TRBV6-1	CASSYKSPLHF
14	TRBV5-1	CASSLGRGPYEQYF
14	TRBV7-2	CASVSGRDYNEQFF
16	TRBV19	CASSMSQGRGTGELFF
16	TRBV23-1	CASIGAALVTNEKLFF
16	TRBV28	CASSSLAASSYNEQFF
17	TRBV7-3	CASSLERGRTGADTQYF
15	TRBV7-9	CASSPRTGETRKAFF
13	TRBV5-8	CASRTTGASTIYF
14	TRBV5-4	CASSLGRNTGELFF
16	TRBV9	CASSPAGRGGYETQYF
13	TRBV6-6	CASRPGQGNTIYF
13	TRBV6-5	CASRPGGAYTQYF
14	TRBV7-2	CASSSDSLNTEAFF
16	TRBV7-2	CASRPPGLKLADTQYF
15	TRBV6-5	CASSGPRQGYEKLFF
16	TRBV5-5	CASSSHQGPPSNEQFF
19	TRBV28	CASSPIGLGRGGPNTEAFF
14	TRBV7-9	CASTSVRGAYGYTF
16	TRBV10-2	CASQPTSGTYTDTQYF
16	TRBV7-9	CASRPAPGLTYNEQFF
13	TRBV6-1	CASSERPGTSQFF
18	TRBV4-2	CASSHSTSGGRNTGELFF
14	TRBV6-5	CASSNTGHTGELFF
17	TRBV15	CATSGRTGAQGANVLTF
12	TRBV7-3	CASSFGGGELFF
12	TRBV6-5	CASSQTSYGYTF
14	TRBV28	CASTPGQGNQPQHF
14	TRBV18	CASSPGRATYEQYF
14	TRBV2	CASSGGFTGNTIYF
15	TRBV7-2	CASSPSSGRYYEQYF
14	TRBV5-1	CASSLTGQPGEQYF
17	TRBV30	CAWSPDRWSYSNQPQHF
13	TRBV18	CASSPPQGYGYTF
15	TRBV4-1	CASSQEGQAKNIQYF
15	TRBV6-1	CASSESPGQGPEQYF
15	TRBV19	CASSITTGDYQPQHF
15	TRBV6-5	CASRLGTYNTGELFF